The entry that follows covers one T cell receptor (beta chain) sequence. The sample comes from a study of tumor-infiltrating lymphocytes in localized non-small cell lung cancer. Measured with immunoSEQ multiplex PCR; TCRdb has only the in-frame clones, and not every one. The sample lists about 8,900 clones, roughly two thirds occurring once. V lost 8 bases, J lost 4 bases, and 13 bases lay in between. Germline V gives CDR1 ENHRY, CDR2 SYGVKD. The CDR3 consists of 13 residues. Sequencing was performed on uninvolved lung tissue not adjacent to the tumor. The chain couples TRBV10-3 to TRBJ2-3; the D gene is possibly TRBD2 (7 bases). This TCR was recovered from a human donor with non-small cell lung cancer. CDR3 region: CAIGGGVPDTQYF. The CDR3 region has the DNA TGTGCCATCGGAGGGGGGGTGCCAGATACGCAGTATTTT.